The T cell receptor (beta chain) under discussion was sequenced for a study of neoadjuvant anti-PD-1 for oral cavity cancer. Sequencing was performed with immunoSEQ multiplex PCR; in TCRdb, only in-frame clones are kept and a portion is missing. This table has about 16,000 clones, approximately 61% appearing once. This CDR3 region has 16 residues. In germline, CDR1 is SGHDT, CDR2 YYEEEE. With 1 base clipped from V and 8 bases from J, the junction kept 9 bases outside the gene matches. V is TRBV5-6 and J is TRBJ2-1; 10 positions match TRBD2. The source was PBMCs, collected before nivolumab (anti-PD-1) treatment. This sequence originates from a person between 35 and 79 years old with oral cavity squamous cell carcinoma. The CDR3 region is CASSLLSSGSVYEQFF. In DNA, the CDR3 is TGTGCCAGCAGCTTGTTGTCTAGCGGGAGCGTATATGAGCAGTTCTTC. Supplemented by reference TRBV5-6 and TRBJ2-1, the full variable domain reads DAGVTQSPTHLIKTRGQQVTLRCSPKSGHDTVSWYQQALGQGPQFIFQYYEEEERQRGNFPDRFSGHQFPNYSSELNVNALLLGDSALYLCASSLLSSGSVYEQFFGPGTRLTVL.